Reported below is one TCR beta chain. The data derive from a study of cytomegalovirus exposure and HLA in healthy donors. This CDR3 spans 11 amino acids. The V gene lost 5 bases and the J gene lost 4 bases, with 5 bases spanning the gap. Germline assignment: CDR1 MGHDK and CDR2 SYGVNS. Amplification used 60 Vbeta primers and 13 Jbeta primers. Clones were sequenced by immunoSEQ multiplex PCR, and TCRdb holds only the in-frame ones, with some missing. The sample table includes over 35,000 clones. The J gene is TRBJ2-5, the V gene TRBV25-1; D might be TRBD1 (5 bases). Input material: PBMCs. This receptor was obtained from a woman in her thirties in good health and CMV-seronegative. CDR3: CASSRGETQYF. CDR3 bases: TGTGCCAGCAGTAGGGGAGAGACCCAGTACTTC.